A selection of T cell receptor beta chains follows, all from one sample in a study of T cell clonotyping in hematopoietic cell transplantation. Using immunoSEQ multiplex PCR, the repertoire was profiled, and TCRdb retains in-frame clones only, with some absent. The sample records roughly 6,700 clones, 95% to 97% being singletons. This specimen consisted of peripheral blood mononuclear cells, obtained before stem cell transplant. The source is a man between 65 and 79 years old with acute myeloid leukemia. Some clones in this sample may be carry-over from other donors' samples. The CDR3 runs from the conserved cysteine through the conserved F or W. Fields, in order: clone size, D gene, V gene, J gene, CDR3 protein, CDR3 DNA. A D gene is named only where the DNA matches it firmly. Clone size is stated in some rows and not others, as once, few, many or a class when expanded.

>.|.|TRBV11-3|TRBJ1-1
CATSGQLNTEAFF
TGTGCCACTTCCGGACAGTTGAACACTGAAGCTTTCTTT
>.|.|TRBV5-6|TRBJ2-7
CASSWTGLPYEQYF
TGTGCCAGCAGCTGGACCGGGTTACCCTACGAGCAGTACTTC
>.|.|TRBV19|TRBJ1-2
CASSIMTGPGGYTF
TGTGCCAGTAGTATTATGACAGGCCCGGGGGGCTACACCTTC
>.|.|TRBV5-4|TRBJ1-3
CASSHPDSGNTIYF
TGTGCCAGCAGCCACCCGGACAGCGGAAACACCATATATTTT
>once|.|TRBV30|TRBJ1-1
CACSLRENTEAFF
TGTGCCTGCTCTCTGAGGGAAAACACTGAAGCTTTCTTT
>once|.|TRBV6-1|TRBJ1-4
CASSEASFNEKLFF
TGTGCCAGCAGTGAAGCCAGTTTTAATGAAAAACTGTTTTTT
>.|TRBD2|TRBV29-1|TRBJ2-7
CSVEDSRDYLPREQYF
TGCAGCGTTGAAGATAGCCGGGACTACCTCCCGAGGGAGCAGTACTTC
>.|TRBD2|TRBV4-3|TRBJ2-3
CASSQVGGRSTDTQYF
TGCGCCAGCAGCCAGGTGGGCGGGAGGAGTACAGATACGCAGTATTTT
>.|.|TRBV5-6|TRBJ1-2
CASSFRTGISYTF
TGTGCCAGCAGCTTTCGGACGGGGATAAGCTACACCTTC
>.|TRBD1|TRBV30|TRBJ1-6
CAWCRTGGNSPLHF
TGTGCCTGGTGTCGGACAGGGGGTAATTCACCCCTCCACTTT
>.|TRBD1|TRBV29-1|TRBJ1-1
CSVTRQQGDTEAFF
TGCAGCGTAACAAGACAGCAGGGGGACACTGAAGCTTTCTTT
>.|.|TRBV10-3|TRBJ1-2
CAGRDTSRYGYTF
TGTGCCGGTCGGGACACCAGTCGGTATGGCTACACCTTC
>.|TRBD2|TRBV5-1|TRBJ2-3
CASSFTWTSGREDTQYF
TGCGCCAGCAGCTTTACCTGGACTAGCGGGAGGGAAGATACGCAGTATTTT
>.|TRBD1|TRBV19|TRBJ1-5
CASSIAQGSNQPQHF
TGTGCCAGTAGTATTGCACAGGGGAGCAATCAGCCCCAGCATTTT
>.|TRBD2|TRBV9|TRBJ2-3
CASSVTSGGFPSTDTQYF
TGTGCCAGCAGCGTAACTAGCGGGGGGTTCCCTAGCACAGATACGCAGTATTTT
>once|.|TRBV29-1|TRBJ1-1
CSVEWGNTEAFF
TGCAGCGTTGAATGGGGGAACACTGAAGCTTTCTTT
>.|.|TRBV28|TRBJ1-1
CASSFAGGAFF
TGTGCCAGCAGTTTCGCTGGCGGAGCTTTCTTT
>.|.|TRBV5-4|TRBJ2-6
CASTPGGAAGANVLTF
TGTGCCAGCACCCCTGGGGGGGCTGCCGGGGCCAACGTCCTGACTTTC
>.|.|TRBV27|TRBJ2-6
CASSLRRQGGYAGANVLTF
TGTGCCAGCAGTTTGCGACGGCAGGGGGGGTATGCTGGGGCCAACGTCCTGACTTTC
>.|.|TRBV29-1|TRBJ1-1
CSVETGNEAFF
TGCAGCGTTGAAACAGGGAATGAAGCTTTCTTT
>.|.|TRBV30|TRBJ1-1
CAWSLGDRSNTEAFF
TGTGCCTGGAGTTTGGGGGACCGGTCGAACACTGAAGCTTTCTTT
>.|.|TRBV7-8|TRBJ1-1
CASSLAGSLGTEAFF
TGTGCCAGCAGCTTAGCGGGTTCCCTAGGGACTGAAGCTTTCTTT
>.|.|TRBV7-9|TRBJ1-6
CASSLGDSPLHF
TGTGCCAGCAGCTTAGGCGATTCACCCCTCCACTTT
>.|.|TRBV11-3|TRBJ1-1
CASSLSRSGADTEAFF
TGTGCCAGCAGCTTATCACGGTCAGGGGCCGACACTGAAGCTTTCTTT
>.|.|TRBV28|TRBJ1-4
CASSLGQNEKLFF
TGTGCCAGCAGTTTAGGACAGAATGAAAAACTGTTTTTT
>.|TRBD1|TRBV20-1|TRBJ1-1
CSATGGAEAFF
TGCAGTGCCACAGGGGGGGCTGAAGCTTTCTTT
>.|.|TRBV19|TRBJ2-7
CASIRTQGSYEQYF
TGTGCCAGTATCAGGACGCAGGGTTCCTACGAGCAGTACTTC
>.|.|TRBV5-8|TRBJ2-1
CASSLGESSYNEQFF
TGTGCCAGCAGCTTGGGCGAGAGCTCCTACAATGAGCAGTTCTTC
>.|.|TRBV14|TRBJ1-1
CASSQRRGSGDTEAFF
TGTGCCAGCAGCCAAAGACGGGGGTCGGGTGACACTGAAGCTTTCTTT
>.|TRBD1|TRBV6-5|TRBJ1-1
CASSYDRDKLGAFF
TGTGCCAGCAGTTACGACAGGGATAAACTGGGAGCTTTCTTT
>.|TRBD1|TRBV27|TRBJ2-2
CASSHGEVTGANTGELFF
TGTGCCAGCAGCCATGGGGAGGTGACAGGGGCGAACACCGGGGAGCTGTTTTTT
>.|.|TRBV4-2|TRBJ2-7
CASSQPDYEQYF
TGTGCCAGCAGCCAGCCCGACTACGAGCAGTACTTC
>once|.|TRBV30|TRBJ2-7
CAWNGGAYEQYF
TGTGCCTGGAATGGAGGGGCCTACGAGCAGTACTTC
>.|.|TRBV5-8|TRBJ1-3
CASSFGRDPGNTIYF
TGTGCCAGCAGCTTCGGGCGGGACCCTGGAAACACCATATATTTT
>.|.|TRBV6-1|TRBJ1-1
CASSEFMAGTEAFF
TGTGCCAGCAGTGAGTTCATGGCCGGCACTGAAGCTTTCTTT
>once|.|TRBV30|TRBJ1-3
CACQDSSSGNTIYF
TGTGCCTGCCAGGACTCGAGCTCTGGAAACACCATATATTTT
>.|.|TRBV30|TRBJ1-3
CAWSQMTAKSGNTIYF
TGTGCCTGGAGTCAAATGACAGCCAAATCTGGAAACACCATATATTTT
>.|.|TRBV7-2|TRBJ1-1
CASSFMREAFF
TGTGCCAGCAGCTTTATGCGTGAAGCTTTCTTT
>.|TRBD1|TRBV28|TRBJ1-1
CASSPSNRGAFF
TGTGCCAGCAGCCCATCGAACAGGGGAGCTTTCTTT
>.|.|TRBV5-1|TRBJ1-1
CASSLVGGVTEAFF
TGCGCCAGCAGCTTGGTTGGAGGGGTGACTGAAGCTTTCTTT
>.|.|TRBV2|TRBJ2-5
CASSEATPETQYF
TGTGCCAGCAGTGAAGCCACGCCAGAGACCCAGTACTTC
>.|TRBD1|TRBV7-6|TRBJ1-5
CASSPLYGDRGFQPQHF
TGTGCCAGCAGCCCGCTCTATGGGGACAGGGGTTTTCAGCCCCAGCATTTT
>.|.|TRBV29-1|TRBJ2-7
CSVGAFSYEQYF
TGCAGCGTTGGCGCGTTCTCCTACGAGCAGTACTTC
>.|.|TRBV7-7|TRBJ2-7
CASSLALGQISLCYEQYF
TGTGCTAGCAGCTTAGCCTTAGGGCAGATAAGCCTCTGCTACGAGCAGTACTTC
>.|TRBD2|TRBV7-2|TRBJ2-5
CASSLQSGGGQETQYF
TGTGCCAGCAGCTTACAGTCTGGCGGGGGCCAAGAGACCCAGTACTTC
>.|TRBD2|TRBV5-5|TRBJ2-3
CASSPPGLAGVDTQYF
TGTGCCAGCAGCCCCCCCGGACTAGCGGGAGTAGATACGCAGTATTTT